Sequencing of this TCR beta chain was carried out in a study of post-analysis software for immune sequencing data. In the study overall: Patients had relapsing-remitting, secondary progressive or progressive-relapsing multiple sclerosis; some lacked subtype. Whole-study findings and limits: Strong same-batch co-clustering of samples appeared with F measure clustering. The study found TRBV5-6, TRBV5-1 and TRBV20-1 among several TRBV segments more frequent in patients than controls.

The V and J ends lost 6 bases and 0 bases respectively, with 9 bases between them. CDR3 length: 13 amino acids. Germline lookup yields CDR1 SQVTM and CDR2 ANQGSEA. Prepared TCR beta cDNA libraries contained unique molecular identifiers. TCRdb re-called the PCR reads through MiXCR, storing one row per CDR3 protein. The sample lists about half a million distinct CDR3 sequences, about a third occurring once. Worth noting for this clonotype: No antigen is known for it.

The receptor's source is a girl aged 2-17 years with multiple sclerosis. The chain employs TRBV29-1 and TRBJ1-3; possible D gene TRBD1, 6 bases. What was sequenced was blood. CDR3 residues: CSVTGISGNTIYF. CDR3 nucleotides: TGCAGCGTAACAGGGATCTCTGGAAACACCATATATTTT.